This T cell receptor (beta chain) was identified in a study of cytomegalovirus exposure and HLA in healthy donors. Study-wide context: Unique TCR beta sequences numbering fewer than 130 million came from some 200 million T cells in an earlier analysis. Overall study findings and caveats: For TCR beta chains, V- and J-gene trimming was later linked to a missense DCLRE1C variant.

V lost 2 bases and J lost 5; bases outside the gene matches: 7. From germline, CDR1 is GTSNPN and CDR2 SVGIG (reference sequence). The CDR3 has 15 residues. The donors gave bone marrow, and they were healthy. Both 60 Vbeta primers and 13 Jbeta primers went into the PCR. Original methodology: Some 9.9 million of some 80 million unique TCR beta chains were shared, per a later count. Profiling relied on immunoSEQ multiplex PCR, and the TCRdb table lists in-frame clones only, not all of them. From that table come the V and J calls and clone size; the DNA was used to work out D and trimming. The data contain about 61,000 clones, roughly 90% of them singletons. To note about this clone: Its matching antigen is unknown.

The material sequenced was PBMCs. The genes are TRBV30 and TRBJ2-1; 9 bases are shared with TRBD2. The clonotype comes from a man aged 25 to 40 in good health and CMV-seropositive. This chain's CDR3 is CAWSLRTSVDNEQFF. The CDR3 region has the DNA TGTGCCTGGAGTCTTCGGACTAGCGTGGACAATGAGCAGTTCTTC.